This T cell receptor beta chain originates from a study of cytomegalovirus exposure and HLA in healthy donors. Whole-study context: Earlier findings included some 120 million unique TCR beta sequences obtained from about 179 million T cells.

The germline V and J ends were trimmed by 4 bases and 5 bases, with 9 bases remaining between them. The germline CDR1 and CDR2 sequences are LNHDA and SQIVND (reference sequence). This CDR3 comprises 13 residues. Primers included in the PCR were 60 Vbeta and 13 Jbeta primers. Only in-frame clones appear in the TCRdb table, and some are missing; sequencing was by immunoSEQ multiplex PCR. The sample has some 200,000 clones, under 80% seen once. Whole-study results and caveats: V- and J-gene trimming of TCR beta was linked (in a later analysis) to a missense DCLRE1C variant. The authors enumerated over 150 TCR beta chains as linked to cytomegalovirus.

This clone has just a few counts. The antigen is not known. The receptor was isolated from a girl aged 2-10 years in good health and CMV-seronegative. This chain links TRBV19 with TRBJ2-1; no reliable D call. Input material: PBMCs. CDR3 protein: CASSKMGHNEQFF. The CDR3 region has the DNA TGTGCCAGTAGTAAGATGGGCCACAATGAGCAGTTCTTC.